The present entry profiles one TCR beta chain with its context. No cognate antigen has been identified for it. No base quality values were provided; no much bigger clone lies one nucleotide off. In total, approximately 690 healthy bone marrow donors made up the cohort. At the time of sampling, all cohort members were nominally healthy, though unrecorded immune exposures were likely present. The donor was CMV seronegative and was included in the group of several hundred seronegative cohort members. Every donor gave a peripheral blood sample, and the peripheral blood mononuclear cells from that sample were used for TCR beta sequencing. The Qiagen DNeasy Blood Extraction Kit was used to extract genomic DNA from the blood cell samples. These data are taken from a study of cytomegalovirus exposure and HLA in healthy donors (dated by TCRdb to about 2017). Regarding the complete study: An earlier analysis of around 600 of the donors reported 276 Gb of sequence data and some 100 million unique TCR beta sequences from about 180 million T cells. The study aimed to test whether signatures of past pathogen exposure could be identified by cataloging public T cell receptors. Roughly 300 gigabases of sequencing data and tens of millions of unique TCR sequences were included in an early release covering around 600 HLA-typed donors. Four to six DR-DQ haplotypes were handled as single units for association and clustering, since linkage in the cohort was strong. The later analysis used no new phenotypic data to find candidate immune exposures, relying instead on TCR beta sequences and their occurrence across donors. Donor age, sex, ethnicity and CMV serostatus were compiled together with the repertoire data. Typing coverage varied by locus: roughly 629-630 donors for A, B, C, DRB1 and DQB1; roughly 560 for DQA1; over 600 for DPA1; some 470 for DPB1. To predict cytomegalovirus infection status, the study combined high-throughput TCR immunosequencing, statistical association of individual TCRs with disease status, and machine learning. Both class I and class II loci were covered by HLA typing, at four-digit resolution. Besides the first cohort of roughly 660 subjects, a separate validation cohort made up of 95 to 150 different subjects was used. A later analysis re-analyzed previously published TCR beta repertoires from hundreds of donors and added high-resolution HLA genotyping to study TCR occurrence patterns. To decide whether each TCR beta V gene segment behaved as functional or pseudogenic, an earlier analysis of approximately 590 of the donors relied on high-throughput TCR beta sequencing. Using immunosequencing, the study profiled T cell repertoires from 500 to 800 subjects and related those repertoires to cytomegalovirus serostatus. The genetic ancestry cluster associated with self-reported Caucasian donors included 70% to 85% of the 300 to 400 genotyped donors. Every repertoire in the discovery cohort had been generated on one and the same sequencing platform. A later genetic analysis used genome-wide SNP genotypes for about 65% of the roughly 670 donors, treating that subset as a discovery cohort. On average, over 200,000 unique TCR beta nucleotide sequences were sequenced per donor among 398 genotyped donors of the cohort, with 15% to 20% of those sequences being non-productive. Summary of the overall study and its limitations: Broadly in line with IMGT annotations, most TCR beta V segments showed up in productive rearrangements about 87% or about 30% of the time in an earlier analysis of a few hundred of the donors. Presence/absence analyses assumed roughly uniform sequencing depth across donors, an assumption that may not hold. In a later genetic analysis, fewer N-insertions in productive TCRs were reported among donors in an Asian-associated ancestry cluster than the approximately 710-donor mean. In vitro tests confirmed that three of the cytomegalovirus-associated TCR beta chains recognize cytomegalovirus antigens. In a later analysis, the rate of TCR association differed among HLA loci, with DRB1 alleles having the most associated TCRs and HLA-C alleles having the fewest. A further reported finding was that TCR beta sequences accurately predicted the HLA-A and HLA-B alleles for most subjects in the first cohort. In both the original and validation cohorts, the classifier was reported to diagnose cytomegalovirus status with high specificity and sensitivity. Most TCR sequences were observed very rarely across donors, whereas some public TCRs were present in many individuals. A later analysis found that HLA-associated TCR beta chains were more clonally expanded and had lower generation probabilities than equally common non-associated chains. Because counts were too low, roughly 17 rarely observed V segments, including chromosome 9 orphons, were left out of the earlier analysis of about 500 of the donors. A cluster of highly shared sequence variants was judged likely to represent a technical artifact of the sequencing pipeline. CMV serostatus was the only immune exposure information available for the cohort. A total of around 150 TCR beta chains were listed by the study as associated with cytomegalovirus. Some IMGT-functional V segments, including TRBV6-2 and TRBV6-3, could not be distinguished by the 87-base-pair reads and were therefore excluded. The authors suggested that the approach could potentially be generalized to other disease states and immunological phenotypes. In a later analysis, most CMV-associated TCR beta chains were found to appear HLA-restricted, with HLA associations seemingly driven largely by CMV exposure. Strong co-occurrence of HLA alleles, especially DR and DQ, made assigning TCR associations to individual alleles difficult. This cohort had only TCR beta chains sequenced, and the lack of alpha or paired-chain data limited which features could be detected. Linkage disequilibrium might explain the correlated functional status among segregating V segments, but an unknown experimental factor could not be excluded. V-gene and J-gene trimming of TCR beta chains was associated with a missense DCLRE1C variant in a later genetic analysis, and the association was replicated in an independent cohort. In a later analysis, several top co-occurrence clusters were reported to appear linked to parvovirus B19, influenza, CMV and Epstein-Barr virus. At a false discovery rate of 0.05, a later analysis linked around 17,000 TCR beta sequences to specific HLA alleles. Because some donors lacked HLA typing at each locus, the association tests relied only on the typed subset.

Libraries were prepared through the immunoSEQ multiplex PCR assay. A mixture of 60 forward primers for TCR Vbeta segments and 13 reverse primers for TCR Jbeta segments was used in the multiplex PCR. The CDR3 region of rearranged TCR beta genes was amplified from genomic DNA by a multiplex PCR assay. The Illumina HiSeq System was used to sequence the amplified TCR beta libraries as 87-base-pair reads. The authors processed their data as follows. In a later analysis, tens of millions of unique TCR beta chains were counted across the 500 to 850 repertoires, and roughly 10 million of these chains were shared by at least two donors. To remove PCR and sequencing errors, raw reads were error-corrected and collapsed into unique sequences using a nearest-neighbor algorithm that merged closely related sequences. V, D and J gene segments were assigned by aligning CDR3 sequences to IMGT reference sequences. For a sequence to be retained, a match of at least six nucleotides to both a V gene segment and a J gene segment was required. Rearrangements were called productive when the CDR3 lacked stop codons and stayed in frame with V and J; all others were non-productive. Following IMGT convention, CDR3 was defined as the stretch from the second conserved V-encoded cysteine to the conserved J-encoded phenylalanine. In an earlier analysis of roughly 580 of the donors, sequences lacking an unambiguous match to a single V gene segment were excluded. An earlier analysis of just under 600 of the donors called V segments functional above 56.7% productive rearrangements and segregating when the between-donor standard deviation exceeded 5%. A statistical classification framework was built for diagnosing cytomegalovirus status from the catalog of TCR beta chain sequences. A later analysis assigned V and J genes by comparing TCR nucleotide sequences with IMGT/GENE-DB human TR gene sequences. The TCRdist pipeline was used in a later analysis to assign CDR3 sequences and most-parsimonious VDJ recombination scenarios. In a later analysis, each TCR beta chain was defined by its CDR3 amino acid sequence together with its V-gene family, and reads without a unique V-gene family were excluded. A later analysis removed 550 to 650 highly shared, low-generation-probability nucleotide sequences to deal with suspected cross-contamination and a sequencing artifact. For each public chain, a later analysis derived a clonal expansion index from normalized ranks of inferred template counts within each repertoire. In a later analysis, generation probabilities were computed using a VDJ recombination model fitted to out-of-frame rearrangements, and the results were checked against IGoR. In a later analysis, TCR-TCR, TCR-HLA and TCR-CMV co-occurrence was scored with hypergeometric tests, and a repertoire-size bias correction was applied to TCR pairs. False discovery rates were estimated in a later analysis by permuting HLA or CMV assignments 20 times. In a later analysis, co-occurring TCRs were grouped with DBSCAN, and TCRdist sequence similarity was added when clustering was performed within HLA-allele-positive subsets. Repertoires with fewer than 30,000 or more than 120,000 public chains, plus five repertoires with anomalous nucleotide sharing, were excluded from co-occurrence clustering. TCRdb retrieved this table from immuneACCESS and kept in-frame rearrangements only. Not all clones are present; in checked studies, unresolved V genes account for under half, and no reason is known for the remainder. Clone size and the V and J calls come from that table; the DNA yielded D and trimming. The sample table holds 140,000 to 150,000 clones, of which about 80% were seen once. The top ten hold about 3.2% of the sample.

Counted from cysteine to phenylalanine, this CDR3 has 19 amino acids. The retained sequence is limited to the CDR3, 57 bases, with the frame set at the first base. The CDR1 and CDR2 encoded by the germline V gene are SGHVS and FQNEAQ. Here V drops 5 bases and J drops 3 bases, and the junction holds 15 bases not matched to any gene. The rearrangement combines TRBV7-8 with TRBJ2-1; the central 11 bases match TRBD2. Sequencing was performed on PBMCs. The sequence was obtained from a female donor in good health and CMV-seronegative. CDR3 sequence: CASSHPRGGLAGYYNEQFF. The DNA is TGTGCCAGCAGCCATCCCCGCGGAGGACTAGCGGGTTACTACAATGAGCAGTTCTTC.